The 24 T cell receptor beta chains in this list originate from one sample, sequenced in a study of T cells after posttransplantation cyclophosphamide (dated by TCRdb to the mid-2010s). The library was built by means of the immunoSEQ multiplex PCR assay. Here the immuneACCESS table is served through TCRdb, limited to in-frame sequences with V and J called. Missing clones are a known gap in these copies; in checked studies unresolved V genes cover under half, and the rest lacks a known reason. For this sample, 20,000 to 25,000 clones are listed, none of them singletons. The ten largest clones add up to around 6.6% of the sample. Source material: PBMCs. The receptor set was obtained from a woman between 55 and 75 years old in good health, CMV-negative, and a related stem cell transplant donor.

This clone was seen ten or more times. The gene calls are TRBV10-3 and TRBJ2-4; D might be TRBD1 (6 bases). Germline CDR1 reads ENHRY; CDR2 reads SYGVKD. The CDR3 runs 13 residues. The V end was cut by 10 bases, the J end by 8 bases, with 18 bases between. For the CDR3, the DNA is TGTGCCACTAACCAGGGGTATCCGGACATTCAGTACTTC. Translating it yields CATNQGYPDIQYF.

This clone has a count of ten or more. V and J are TRBV5-6 and TRBJ2-7, with D possibly TRBD2 on 5 matching bases. The CDR3 is made up of 14 amino acids. The germline V and J ends were trimmed by 4 bases and 1 base, with 12 bases remaining between them. Germline assignment: CDR1 SGHDT and CDR2 YYEEEE. DNA for the CDR3: TGTGCCAGCAGCCCATCGCGAGGGTCCTACGAGCAGTACGTC. This gives the protein CASSPSRGSYEQYV.

Many counts were recorded for this clone. The chain has TRBV4-2 and TRBJ1-2; 7 nucleotides line up with TRBD1. Trimming cost V 5 bases and J 8 bases; bases outside gene matches: 11. The germline V gene has CDR1 LGHNA and CDR2 YNFKEQ. CDR3 length: 14 residues. The chain's CDR3 is CASSSPTGSFGYTF. The CDR3 DNA is TGTGCCAGCAGCTCGCCGACAGGGAGCTTCGGCTACACCTTC.

This clone was detected ten times or more. The chain couples TRBV6-6 to TRBJ2-3; 12 nucleotides line up with TRBD2. The CDR3 is made up of 14 amino acids. V lost 6 bases, J lost 5 bases, and 3 bases stayed unmatched. CDR1 and CDR2 (germline): MNHNY, SVGAGI (reference sequence). CDR3 in DNA: TGTGCCAGCAGACTAGCGGGGGGATTAGATACGCAGTATTTT. Translation gives CASRLAGGLDTQYF.

This clone was detected ten times or more. This rearrangement joins TRBV19 to TRBJ2-7; possibly TRBD2 for D (6 bases). V lost 11 bases and J lost 6, with 20 bases in between. The CDR3 is made up of 13 amino acids. Germline V lookup: CDR1 LNHDA, CDR2 SQIVND (reference sequence). The CDR3 region has the DNA TGTGCCTCAACGCGGGACTCCAGGAGCGAGCAGTACTTC. It translates to CASTRDSRSEQYF.

This clone was counted many times. V is TRBV29-1 and J is TRBJ1-1; possible D gene TRBD1, 5 bases. The CDR3 has 12 residues. Germline V gene lookup returns CDR1 SQVTM and CDR2 ANQGSEA. V was pared by 3 bases and J by 6 bases, with 11 bases between. CDR3 in amino acids: CSVDAGQPEAFF. The CDR3 nucleotides read TGCAGCGTTGACGCAGGGCAGCCTGAAGCTTTCTTT.

This clone was counted at least ten times. This chain joins TRBV4-1 and TRBJ2-7; TRBD2 matches 9 bases. This CDR3 contains 17 residues. Germline-derived CDR1 and CDR2 are MGHRA and YSYEKL. Trimming at V came to 2 bases and at J to 3 bases, leaving 11 bases not matched to a gene. CDR3 sequence reads: CASSQSVTSGRLYEQYV. The CDR3 region has the DNA TGCGCCAGCAGCCAATCGGTGACTAGCGGACGCCTCTACGAGCAGTACGTC.

This chain joins TRBV7-9 and TRBJ2-3, with D maybe TRBD2 (6 bases). Germline CDR1 reads SEHNR; CDR2 reads FQNEAQ (reference sequence). V was cut by 3 bases and J by 6 bases, with 16 bases left in between. The CDR3 has 15 residues. The chain's CDR3 is CASSLGTATRDTQYF. CDR3 sequence (DNA): TGTGCCAGCAGCTTGGGGACTGCTACCCGGGATACGCAGTATTTT.

In its sample, this clone was seen many times. The gene calls are TRBV7-3 and TRBJ2-2, with 8 bases lining up with TRBD2. Germline V lookup: CDR1 SGHTA, CDR2 FQGTGA. V shed 2 bases, J shed 6 bases, and the junction held 8 bases outside the gene matches. This CDR3 is built from 16 residues. The CDR3 DNA follows: TGTGCCAGCAGCTTACGGGCGGGGGGCTCGGCCGGGGAGCTGTTTTTT. Protein sequence: CASSLRAGGSAGELFF.

This clone was seen at least ten times. Distinct nucleotide sequences in the sample also encode this CDR3. This chain joins TRBV29-1 and TRBJ1-1, with 8 bases fitting TRBD1. CDR1 and CDR2 from the germline V gene are SQVTM and ANQGSEA. The CDR3 length is 15 residues. The V and J ends lost 0 bases and 0 bases, in that order; junction bases with no gene match: 3. Written as DNA, the CDR3 is TGCAGCGTTGAAGAACAGGGGGGAATGAACACTGAAGCTTTCTTT. This encodes CSVEEQGGMNTEAFF.

The sample holds many counts of this clone. The chain links TRBV5-6 to TRBJ1-1; D is undetermined. This CDR3 region has 16 residues. V lost 2 bases and J lost 0, with 14 bases in between. CDR1 is SGHDT, CDR2 YYEEEE, per germline. The CDR3 region has the DNA TGTGCCAGCAGCTTAGTCGTAAGTGAGATGAACACTGAAGCTTTCTTT. It codes for CASSLVVSEMNTEAFF.

Judged by abundance, this clone is medium-sized. V is TRBV6-1 and J is TRBJ1-6; TRBD1 matches at 10 bases. CDR3 size: 15 residues. The trim removed 5 bases at V and 10 bases at J, leaving 8 bases unmatched. CDR1 MNHNS and CDR2 SASEGT come from the germline V gene. The CDR3: CASSQGTGVWSPLHF. For the CDR3, the DNA is TGTGCCAGCAGTCAGGGGACAGGGGTTTGGTCACCCCTCCACTTT.

This clone was recorded many times. The chain links TRBV5-1 to TRBJ2-3; TRBD2 might be the D (6 bases). The CDR3 has 13 amino acids. V lost 6 bases and J 2 bases, leaving 10 bases between the germline ends. Germline V gene lookup returns CDR1 SGHRS and CDR2 YFSETQ. The CDR3, as DNA: TGCGCCAGCATGGGACTTATCACAGATACGCAGTATTTT. This translates into CASMGLITDTQYF. The whole variable domain, filled in from reference TRBV5-1 and TRBJ2-3, reads KAGVTQTPRYLIKTRGQQVTLSCSPISGHRSVSWYQQTPGQGLQFLFEYFSETQRNKGNFPGRFSGRQFSNSRSEMNVSTLELGDSALYLCASMGLITDTQYFGPGTRLTVL.

This clone showed up many times. This rearrangement joins TRBV4-3 to TRBJ1-5; 7 bases agree with TRBD1. V shed 2 bases and J 6 bases; nucleotides not matched to a gene: 7. The CDR3 totals 15 residues. The germline CDR1 and CDR2 sequences are LGHNA and YSLEER. For the CDR3, the DNA is TGCGCCAGCAGCCAACACAGGGGCGTAGGTCAGCCCCAGCATTTT. Protein product: CASSQHRGVGQPQHF.

This clone was observed at least ten times. CDR3 in amino acids: CASSLPFYEQYF. The CDR3 DNA sequence: TGTGCCAGCAGCTTACCTTTCTACGAGCAGTACTTC. The V and J genes are TRBV7-2 and TRBJ2-7; D is undetermined. The germline V gene has CDR1 SGHTA and CDR2 FQGNSA. The CDR3 covers 12 residues. V gave up 2 bases and J gave up 3 bases, with 5 bases separating them. Variable domain in full (rest from reference TRBV7-2 and TRBJ2-7): GAGVSQSPSNKVTEKGKDVELRCDPISGHTALYWYRQSLGQGLEFLIYFQGNSAPDKSGLPSDRFSAERTGGSVSTLTIQRTQQEDSAVYLCASSLPFYEQYFGPGTRLTVT.

With regard to this clone: The identical CDR3 is also encoded by other nucleotide sequences in the sample. The chain is built from TRBV15 and TRBJ2-3, with 7 bases identical to TRBD1. Unmatched junction bases numbered 3, after V lost 2 bases and J lost 1 base. The CDR3 loop spans 15 amino acids. The germline CDR1 and CDR2 sequences are LNHNV and YYDKDF (reference sequence). The CDR3 coding sequence is TGTGCCACCAGCAGACGGACAGGCCGCACAGATACGCAGTATTTT. Encoded protein: CATSRRTGRTDTQYF.

This clone has only a few counts. The J gene is TRBJ1-6, the V gene TRBV7-9; no firm D call. In germline, CDR1 is SEHNR, CDR2 FQNEAQ (reference sequence). CDR3 length: 14 amino acids. Trimming took 0 bases from V and 9 from J, leaving 9 bases between them. CDR3 bases: TGTGCCAGCAGCTTAGCCGCGACTGTTTCACCCCTCCACTTT. This codes for CASSLAATVSPLHF.

This clone showed up many times. The rearrangement joins TRBV5-6 to TRBJ2-1, with TRBD1 identical over 7 bases. The CDR3 contains 13 residues. V was pared by 4 bases and J by 8 bases, with 6 bases of the junction left unmatched. Looked up from germline, CDR1 is SGHDT and CDR2 is YYEEEE. CDR3 nucleotides: TGTGCCAGCAGCCCGACAGGGCGGGATGAGCAGTTCTTC. Translated, it gives CASSPTGRDEQFF.

This clone was detected ten times or more. The chain carries TRBV5-1 and TRBJ2-2; D possibly corresponds to TRBD2 (5 bases). CDR1 and CDR2 (germline): SGHRS, YFSETQ. The CDR3 covers 14 residues. Trimming took off 4 bases at V and 7 bases at J, with 14 bases between the two ends. As DNA, the CDR3 is TGCGCCAGCAGCCCACTTGCCCGGGACGGGGAGCTGTTTTTT. Its protein is CASSPLARDGELFF.

This clone was counted ten times or more. V gene TRBV14 combines with J gene TRBJ2-3, with 10 bases lining up with TRBD2. The CDR3 runs 16 residues. The germline V gene encodes CDR1 SGHDN and CDR2 FVKESK. The V and J ends lost 1 base and 5 bases, in that order; junction bases with no gene match: 6. CDR3 DNA sequence: TGTGCCAGCAGCCAAGGGTCTAGCGGGAGAGGAGATACGCAGTATTTT. It yields the protein CASSQGSSGRGDTQYF.

This clone was counted many times. This rearrangement joins TRBV5-1 to TRBJ2-2; D possibly corresponds to TRBD2 (5 bases). Per the germline V gene, CDR1 is SGHRS and CDR2 is YFSETQ. The CDR3 totals 17 residues. The V and J ends lost 3 bases and 4 bases respectively, with 19 bases between them. The CDR3 loop is CASSSKMGVAPTGELFF. CDR3 nucleotides: TGCGCCAGCAGCTCGAAAATGGGAGTAGCGCCCACCGGGGAGCTGTTTTTT.

This clone was seen at least ten times. V gene TRBV6-6 combines with J gene TRBJ1-4; D may be TRBD1 (6 bases). The CDR3 sequence is 12 residues long. Trimming pared 6 bases from V and 8 bases from J, leaving 10 bases between. In germline, CDR1 is MNHNY, CDR2 SVGAGI (reference sequence). The CDR3 coding sequence is TGTGCCAGCAGGGACAGTGGCGAAAAACTGTTTTTT. Protein sequence: CASRDSGEKLFF.

The table lists this clone with many counts. The chain carries TRBV7-6 and TRBJ2-7; 9 positions match TRBD2. The trim removed 11 bases at V and 2 bases at J, leaving 13 bases unmatched. There are 15 residues in the CDR3. Germline-derived CDR1 and CDR2 are SGHVS and FNYEAQ. CDR3 DNA sequence: TGTGCCCCCGAGGGGGGCGGGGGGGCCCCCTACGAGCAGTACGTC. Translation gives CAPEGGGGAPYEQYV.

The sample holds many counts of this clone. V is TRBV15 and J is TRBJ2-7, with TRBD2 matching 12 bases. CDR3 length: 15 residues. V lost 4 bases, J lost 7 bases, and 8 bases stayed unmatched. Germline V lookup: CDR1 LNHNV, CDR2 YYDKDF (reference sequence). The CDR3 protein is CATSTRLAGVGEQYF. CDR3 bases: TGTGCCACCAGCACCAGACTAGCGGGAGTCGGAGAGCAGTACTTC.